This TCR beta chain was found in a study of patients and donors after allogeneic stem cell transplantation. One entry per CDR3 protein results from TCRdb running MiXCR on the RT-PCR reads. The sample records approximately 29,000 distinct CDR3 sequences, more than 35% being singletons. V lost 4 bases and J lost 11, with 15 bases in between. From germline, CDR1 is SGHTA and CDR2 FQGNSA. The CDR3 loop spans 13 amino acids. The clonotype originates from a human donor who was either an allogeneic HSCT recipient or a stem cell or donor lymphocyte infusion donor (not recorded which). It is not recorded whose cells these are; they may come from a transplant donor. Material for sequencing was blood, either unsorted or a sorted T cell fraction (not recorded which). J is TRBJ2-1 and V is TRBV7-2; D not resolved. CDR3 region: CASSSTLDSKQFF. For the CDR3, the DNA is TGTGCCAGCAGCTCCACCTTAGACTCGAAGCAGTTCTTC.